This TCR beta chain comes out of a study of PD-L1 blockade in urothelial cancer. Study details: At 3 weeks after treatment start (second dose) and again at 6 weeks, blood was analyzed. T cells numbered a median of around 140,000 in the blood samples.

Here immunoSEQ multiplex PCR was the method, and the copy in TCRdb shows in-frame clones only, minus some. The profile shows some 120,000 clones, about 88% of them singletons. Time point meaning: pretreatment peripheral blood. Patients yielded 1 to 8 samples each, pretreatment and on-treatment. Study outcomes and limitations: Lower than median blood TCR clonality before treatment predicted better survival.

This CDR3 comprises 19 residues. V dropped 7 bases and J dropped 1; count of bases not matched to a gene: 16. Germline V CDR1 and CDR2: WNHNN, SYGVQD (reference sequence). Turning to this clone: Its antigen is as yet unknown.

The genes are TRBV10-1 and TRBJ2-6, with 7 bases that match TRBD2. The source material was PBMCs, sampled around atezolizumab (anti-PD-L1) treatment. The TCR originated in a man over 45 with urothelial cancer. The CDR3 DNA sequence: TGCGCCAGCACCCGGACTAGATTGGGCATTTTTTCTGGGGCCAACGTCCTGACTTTC. Residues: CASTRTRLGIFSGANVLTF.